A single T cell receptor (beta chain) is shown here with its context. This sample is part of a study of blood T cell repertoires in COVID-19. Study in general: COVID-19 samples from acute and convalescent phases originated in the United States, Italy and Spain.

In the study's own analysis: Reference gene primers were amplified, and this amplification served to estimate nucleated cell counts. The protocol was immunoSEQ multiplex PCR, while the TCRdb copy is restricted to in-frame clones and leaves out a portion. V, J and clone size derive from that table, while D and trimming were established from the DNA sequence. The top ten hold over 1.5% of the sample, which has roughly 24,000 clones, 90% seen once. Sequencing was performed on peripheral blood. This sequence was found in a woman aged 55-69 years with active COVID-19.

CDR3 in DNA: TGTGCCAGCAGTTTTCGTCCTGTCAGCTCCTACAATGAGCAGTTCTTC. Its translation is CASSFRPVSSYNEQFF. This chain connects TRBV27 to TRBJ2-1; unclear D gene. The CDR3 runs to 16 residues. CDR1 and CDR2 from the germline V gene are MNHEY and SMNVEV (reference sequence). Trimming removed 3 bases at V and 0 bases at J, with 12 bases between.